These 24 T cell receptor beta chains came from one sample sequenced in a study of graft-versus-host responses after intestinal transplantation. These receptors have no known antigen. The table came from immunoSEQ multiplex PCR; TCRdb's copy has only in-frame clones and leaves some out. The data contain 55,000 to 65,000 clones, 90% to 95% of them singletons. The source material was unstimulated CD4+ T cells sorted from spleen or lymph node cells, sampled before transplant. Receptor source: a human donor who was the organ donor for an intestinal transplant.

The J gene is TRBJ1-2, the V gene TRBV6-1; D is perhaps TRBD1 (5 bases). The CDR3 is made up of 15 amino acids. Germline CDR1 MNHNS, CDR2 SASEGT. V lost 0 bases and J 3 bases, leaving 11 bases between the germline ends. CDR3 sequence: CASSEASGFYYGYTF. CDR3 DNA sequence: TGTGCCAGCAGTGAAGCCTCAGGGTTTTACTATGGCTACACCTTC.

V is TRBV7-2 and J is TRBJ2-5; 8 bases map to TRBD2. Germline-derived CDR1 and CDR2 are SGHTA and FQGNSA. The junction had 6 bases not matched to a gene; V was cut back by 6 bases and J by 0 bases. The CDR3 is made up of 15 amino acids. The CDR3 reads CASRFSGENQETQYF. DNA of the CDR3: TGTGCCAGCAGGTTTAGCGGGGAGAACCAAGAGACCCAGTACTTC. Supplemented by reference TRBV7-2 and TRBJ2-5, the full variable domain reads GAGVSQSPSNKVTEKGKDVELRCDPISGHTALYWYRQSLGQGLEFLIYFQGNSAPDKSGLPSDRFSAERTGGSVSTLTIQRTQQEDSAVYLCASRFSGENQETQYFGPGTRLLVL.

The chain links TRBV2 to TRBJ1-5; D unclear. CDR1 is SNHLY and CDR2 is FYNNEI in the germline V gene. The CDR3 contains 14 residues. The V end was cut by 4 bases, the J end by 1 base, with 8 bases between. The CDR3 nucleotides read TGTGCCAGCAGTGTACGGATAAGCAATCAGCCCCAGCATTTT. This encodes CASSVRISNQPQHF.

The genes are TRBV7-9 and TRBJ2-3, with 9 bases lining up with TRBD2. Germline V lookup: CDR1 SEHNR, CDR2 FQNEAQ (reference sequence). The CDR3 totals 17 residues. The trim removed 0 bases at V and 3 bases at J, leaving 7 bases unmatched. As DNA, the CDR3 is TGTGCCAGCAGCTTAGCCGGGGCTAGCGGGGAGACAGATACGCAGTATTTT. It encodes CASSLAGASGETDTQYF.

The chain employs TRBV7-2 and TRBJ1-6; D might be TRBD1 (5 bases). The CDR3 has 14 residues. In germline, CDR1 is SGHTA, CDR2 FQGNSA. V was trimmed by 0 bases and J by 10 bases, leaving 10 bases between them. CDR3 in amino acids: CASSLAGGGSPLHF. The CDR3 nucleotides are TGTGCCAGCAGCTTAGCGGGGGGAGGGTCACCCCTCCACTTT.

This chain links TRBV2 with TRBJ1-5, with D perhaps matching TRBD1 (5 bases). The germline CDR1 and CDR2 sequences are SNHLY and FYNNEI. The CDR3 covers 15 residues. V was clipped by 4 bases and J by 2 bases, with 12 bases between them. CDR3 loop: CASSVQAGGNQPQHF. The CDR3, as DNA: TGTGCCAGCAGTGTACAGGCGGGTGGCAATCAGCCCCAGCATTTT.

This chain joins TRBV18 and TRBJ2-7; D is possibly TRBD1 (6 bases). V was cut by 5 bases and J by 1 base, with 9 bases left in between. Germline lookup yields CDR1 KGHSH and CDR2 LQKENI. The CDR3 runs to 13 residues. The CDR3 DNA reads TGTGCCAGCTCATCAGGACAGTCCTACGAGCAGTACTTC. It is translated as CASSSGQSYEQYF.

CDR3 sequence (DNA): TGTGCCAGCACCCAGACTAGCGGGGGGCACGAGCAGTACTTC. As protein: CASTQTSGGHEQYF. This chain uses TRBV7-9 with TRBJ2-7; 13 nucleotides line up with TRBD2. The CDR3 spans 14 residues. Losses at the gene ends were 7 bases for V and 5 bases for J; bases not matched to a gene: 5. In germline, CDR1 is SEHNR, CDR2 FQNEAQ (reference sequence).

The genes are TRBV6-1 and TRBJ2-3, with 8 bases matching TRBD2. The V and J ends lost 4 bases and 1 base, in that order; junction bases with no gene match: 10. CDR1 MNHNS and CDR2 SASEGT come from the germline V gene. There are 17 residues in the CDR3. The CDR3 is CASSGQSRRGGTDTQYF. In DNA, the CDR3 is TGTGCCAGCAGTGGACAGAGCCGGCGGGGGGGCACAGATACGCAGTATTTT.

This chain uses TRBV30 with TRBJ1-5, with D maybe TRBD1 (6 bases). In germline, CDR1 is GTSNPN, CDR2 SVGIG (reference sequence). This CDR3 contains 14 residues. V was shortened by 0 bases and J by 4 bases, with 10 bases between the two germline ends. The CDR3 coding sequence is TGTGCCTGGAGTGTACAGGGATGGAATCAGCCCCAGCATTTT. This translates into CAWSVQGWNQPQHF.

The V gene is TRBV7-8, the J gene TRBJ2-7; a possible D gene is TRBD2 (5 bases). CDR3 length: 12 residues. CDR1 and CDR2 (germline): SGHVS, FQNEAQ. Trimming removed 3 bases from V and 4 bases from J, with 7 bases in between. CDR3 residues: CASSFRRYEQYF. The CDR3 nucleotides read TGTGCCAGCAGCTTTAGGAGGTACGAGCAGTACTTC.

The DNA of the CDR3 is TGCAGTGCGGGCTCCTACGAGCAGTACTTC. Encoded protein: CSAGSYEQYF. The chain uses TRBV20-1 and TRBJ2-5; D gene uncertain. Near its end, the DNA agrees better with TRBJ2-7, so the J call may be wrong. This CDR3 spans 10 amino acids. CDR1 is DFQATT, CDR2 SNEGSKA, per germline (reference sequence).

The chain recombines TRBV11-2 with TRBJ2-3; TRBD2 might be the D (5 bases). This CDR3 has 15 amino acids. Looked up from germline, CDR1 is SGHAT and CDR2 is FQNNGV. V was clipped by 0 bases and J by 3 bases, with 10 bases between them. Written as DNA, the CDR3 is TGTGCCAGCAGCTTAGATGGGCTAGCTACAGATACGCAGTATTTT. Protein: CASSLDGLATDTQYF.

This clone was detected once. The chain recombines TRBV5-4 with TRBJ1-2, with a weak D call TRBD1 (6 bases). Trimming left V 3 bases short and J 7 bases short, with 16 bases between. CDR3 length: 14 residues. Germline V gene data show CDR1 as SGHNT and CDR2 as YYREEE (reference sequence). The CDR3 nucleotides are TGTGCCAGCAGCTCGGGGGACAAGTCGGTTGGCTACACCTTC. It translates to CASSSGDKSVGYTF.

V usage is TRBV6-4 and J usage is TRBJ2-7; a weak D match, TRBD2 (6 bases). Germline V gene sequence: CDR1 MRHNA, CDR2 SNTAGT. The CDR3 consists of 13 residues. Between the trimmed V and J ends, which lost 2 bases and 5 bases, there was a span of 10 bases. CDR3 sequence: CASSDRPGDEQYF. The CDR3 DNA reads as TGTGCCAGCAGTGACCGGCCGGGGGACGAGCAGTACTTC.

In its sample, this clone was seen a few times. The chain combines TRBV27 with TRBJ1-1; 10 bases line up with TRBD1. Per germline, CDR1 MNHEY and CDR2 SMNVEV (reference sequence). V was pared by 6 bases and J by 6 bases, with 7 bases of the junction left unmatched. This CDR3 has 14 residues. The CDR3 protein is CASSPLTGGAEAFF. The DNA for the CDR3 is TGTGCCAGCAGCCCATTGACAGGGGGCGCTGAAGCTTTCTTT.

CDR3 region: CASSRPGTSGDIGDEQYF. The DNA for the CDR3 is TGTGCCAGCAGCCGGCCCGGGACTAGCGGGGACATTGGGGACGAGCAGTACTTC. The chain is built from TRBV4-2 and TRBJ2-7, with TRBD2 identical over 13 bases. Germline lookup yields CDR1 LGHNA and CDR2 YNFKEQ. CDR3 length: 18 amino acids. V lost 4 bases to trimming and J lost 5 bases; unmatched junction nucleotides: 14.

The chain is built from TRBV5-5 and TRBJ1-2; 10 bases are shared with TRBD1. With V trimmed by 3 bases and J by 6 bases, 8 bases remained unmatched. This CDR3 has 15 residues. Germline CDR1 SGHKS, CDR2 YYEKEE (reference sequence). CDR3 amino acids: CASSWRGQGRDGYTF. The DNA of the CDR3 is TGTGCCAGCAGCTGGAGGGGACAGGGGAGGGATGGCTACACCTTC.

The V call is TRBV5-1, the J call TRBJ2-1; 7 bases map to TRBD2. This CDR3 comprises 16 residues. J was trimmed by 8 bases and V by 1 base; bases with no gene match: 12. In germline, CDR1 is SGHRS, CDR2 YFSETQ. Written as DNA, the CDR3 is TGCGCCAGCAGCTTGAGTGTATCGGGGGGATCGTATGAGCAGTTCTTC. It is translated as CASSLSVSGGSYEQFF.

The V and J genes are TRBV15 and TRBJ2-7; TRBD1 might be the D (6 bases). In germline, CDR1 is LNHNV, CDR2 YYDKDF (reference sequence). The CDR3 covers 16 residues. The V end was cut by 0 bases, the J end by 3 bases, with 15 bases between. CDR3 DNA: TGTGCCACCAGCAGAGATCCCCCCGACAGGTTCTACGAGCAGTACTTC. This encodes CATSRDPPDRFYEQYF.

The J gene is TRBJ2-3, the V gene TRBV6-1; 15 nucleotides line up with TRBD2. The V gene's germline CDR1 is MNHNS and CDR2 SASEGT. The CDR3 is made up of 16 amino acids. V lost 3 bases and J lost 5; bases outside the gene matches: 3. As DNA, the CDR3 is TGTGCCAGCAGTGAGGGACTAGCGGGGGGAGAAGATACGCAGTATTTT. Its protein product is CASSEGLAGGEDTQYF.

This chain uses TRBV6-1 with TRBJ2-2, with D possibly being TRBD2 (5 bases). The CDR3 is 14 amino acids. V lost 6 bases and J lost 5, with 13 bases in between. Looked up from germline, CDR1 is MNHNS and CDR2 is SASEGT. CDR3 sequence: CASRRLRTTGELFF. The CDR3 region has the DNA TGTGCCAGCAGGAGACTAAGGACTACCGGGGAGCTGTTTTTT.

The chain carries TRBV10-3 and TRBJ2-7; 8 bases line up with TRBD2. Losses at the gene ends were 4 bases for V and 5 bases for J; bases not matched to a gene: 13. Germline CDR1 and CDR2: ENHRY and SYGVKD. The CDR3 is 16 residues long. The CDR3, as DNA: TGTGCCATCAGTGGGGGCGGCGGGGGGCCCCTTGACGAGCAGTACTTC. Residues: CAISGGGGGPLDEQYF.

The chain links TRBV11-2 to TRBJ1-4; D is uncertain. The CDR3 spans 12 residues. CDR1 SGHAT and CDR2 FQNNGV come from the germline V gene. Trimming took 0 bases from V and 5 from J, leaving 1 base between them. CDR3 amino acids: CASSLENEKLFF. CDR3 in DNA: TGTGCCAGCAGCTTAGAAAATGAAAAACTGTTTTTT.